This entry is about one T cell receptor (beta chain). Its antigen is unidentified. This CDR3 is 14 amino acids long. The V gene's germline CDR1 is SGHVS and CDR2 FNYEAQ. J lost 6 bases, V lost 5 bases, and 6 bases had no gene match. The PCR used 60 Vbeta and 13 Jbeta primers. This table comes from immunoSEQ multiplex PCR, and its TCRdb copy is limited to in-frame clones, with some not included. The sample has roughly 180,000 clones; 84% are singletons. This sample is drawn from a study of cytomegalovirus exposure and HLA in healthy donors. Study findings and constraints: Reportedly, fewer N-insertions than the roughly 700-donor mean appeared in an Asian-associated ancestry cluster in a later analysis. Later analysis revealed greater clonal expansion in HLA-associated TCR beta chains than in equally common others.

The source of this sequence is a girl under 10 years old in good health and CMV-seropositive. The genes are TRBV7-6 and TRBJ1-4, with 7 bases lining up with TRBD1. The source material was PBMCs. The CDR3 protein is CASSLTGLDEKLFF. Written as DNA, the CDR3 is TGTGCCAGCAGCCTGACAGGGTTGGATGAAAAACTGTTTTTT.